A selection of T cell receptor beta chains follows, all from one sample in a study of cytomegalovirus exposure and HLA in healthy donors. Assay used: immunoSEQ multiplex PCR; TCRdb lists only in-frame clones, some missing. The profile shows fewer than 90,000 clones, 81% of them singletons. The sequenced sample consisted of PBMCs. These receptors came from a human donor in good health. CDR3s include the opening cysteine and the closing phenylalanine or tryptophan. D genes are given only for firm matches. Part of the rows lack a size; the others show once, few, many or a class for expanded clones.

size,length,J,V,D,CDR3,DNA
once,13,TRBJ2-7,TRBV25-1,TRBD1,CATGTGGQYEQYF,TGTGCCACCGGGACAGGGGGACAATACGAGCAGTACTTC
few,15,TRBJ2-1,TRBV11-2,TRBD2,CASSLDRTSINEQFF,TGTGCCAGCAGCTTGGATCGGACTAGCATCAATGAGCAGTTCTTC
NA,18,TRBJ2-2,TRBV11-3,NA,CASSLGPRPRKNTGELFF,TGTGCCAGCAGCTTAGGTCCCAGGCCAAGGAAAAACACCGGGGAGCTGTTTTTT
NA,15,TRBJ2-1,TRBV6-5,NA,CASSQGARPNNEQFF,TGTGCCAGCAGTCAAGGGGCTCGACCGAACAATGAGCAGTTCTTC
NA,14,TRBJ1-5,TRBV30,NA,CAWSVNGANQPQHF,TGTGCCTGGAGTGTTAATGGGGCCAATCAGCCCCAGCATTTT
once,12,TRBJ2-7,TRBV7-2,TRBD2,CASSHGGGEQYF,TGTGCCAGCAGCCACGGGGGGGGCGAGCAGTACTTC
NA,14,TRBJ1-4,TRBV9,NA,CASSAGGTLEKLFF,TGTGCCAGCAGCGCGGGGGGGACGTTGGAAAAACTGTTTTTT
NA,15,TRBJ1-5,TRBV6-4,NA,CASSEGTLGNQPQHF,TGTGCCAGCAGTGAAGGGACACTTGGAAATCAGCCCCAGCATTTT
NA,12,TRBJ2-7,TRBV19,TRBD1,CATSDRPYEQYF,TGTGCCACCTCGGACAGGCCCTACGAGCAGTACTTC
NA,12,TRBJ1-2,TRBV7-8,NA,CASSPLNTGYTF,TGTGCCAGCAGCCCGTTAAACACTGGCTACACCTTC
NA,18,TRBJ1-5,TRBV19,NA,CASSIDGGGSGSNQPQHF,TGTGCCAGTAGTATAGACGGGGGGGGTTCGGGTAGCAATCAGCCCCAGCATTTT
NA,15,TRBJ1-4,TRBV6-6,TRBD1,CASSYSRTGNEKLFF,TGTGCCAGCAGTTACTCGAGGACAGGAAATGAAAAACTGTTTTTT
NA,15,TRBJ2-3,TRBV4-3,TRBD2,CASSLLSGSTDTQYF,TGCGCCAGCAGCCTACTTAGCGGGAGCACAGATACGCAGTATTTT
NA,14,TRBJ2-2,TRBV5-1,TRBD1,CASSRTGDTGELFF,TGCGCCAGCAGTCGGACAGGGGATACCGGGGAGCTGTTTTTT
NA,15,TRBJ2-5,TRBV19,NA,CASSIAGIHQETQYF,TGTGCCAGTAGTATAGCAGGGATCCACCAAGAGACCCAGTACTTC
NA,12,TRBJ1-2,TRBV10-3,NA,CAISGSGAFYTF,TGTGCCATCAGTGGGTCCGGAGCCTTCTACACCTTC
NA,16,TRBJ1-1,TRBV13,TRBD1,CASSPGNRGVVTEAFF,TGTGCCAGCAGCCCAGGAAACAGGGGGGTGGTTACTGAAGCTTTCTTT
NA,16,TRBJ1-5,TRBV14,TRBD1,CASSQSGTVSNQPQHF,TGTGCCAGCAGCCAATCCGGGACAGTGAGCAATCAGCCCCAGCATTTT
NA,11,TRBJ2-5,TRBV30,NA,CAWSPLETQYF,TGTGCCTGGAGTCCCCTGGAGACCCAGTACTTC
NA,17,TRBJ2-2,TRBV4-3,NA,CASSQDPPGMNTGELFF,TGCGCCAGCAGCCAAGATCCCCCAGGGATGAACACCGGGGAGCTGTTTTTT
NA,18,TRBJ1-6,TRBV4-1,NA,CASSQDRGRSSYNSPLHF,TGCGCCAGCAGCCAAGATAGAGGCAGAAGCTCCTATAATTCACCCCTCCACTTT
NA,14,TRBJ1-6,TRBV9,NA,CASSVGGRDSPLHF,TGTGCCAGCAGCGTAGGGGGCAGGGATTCACCCCTCCACTTT
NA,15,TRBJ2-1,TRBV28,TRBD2,CASTPGGVRDNEQFF,TGTGCCAGCACCCCGGGAGGGGTTCGAGACAATGAGCAGTTCTTC
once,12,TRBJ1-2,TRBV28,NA,CASCGQEDGYTF,TGTGCCAGCTGTGGACAAGAAGATGGCTACACCTTC
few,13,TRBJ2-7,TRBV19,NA,CASSIRENYEQYF,TGTGCCAGTAGTATCAGGGAAAATTACGAGCAGTACTTC
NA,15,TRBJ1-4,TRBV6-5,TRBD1,CASSTSGQGGEKLFF,TGTGCCAGCAGCACATCGGGACAGGGAGGGGAAAAACTGTTTTTT
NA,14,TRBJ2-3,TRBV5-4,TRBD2,CASNPRGGADTQYF,TGTGCCAGCAACCCCCGGGGGGGTGCAGATACGCAGTATTTT
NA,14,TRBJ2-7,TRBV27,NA,CASTDGSLTYEQYF,TGTGCCAGCACCGACGGTAGCCTGACCTACGAGCAGTACTTC
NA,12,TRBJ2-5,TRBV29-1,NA,CSAGPGAETQYF,TGCAGCGCTGGCCCAGGGGCAGAGACCCAGTACTTC
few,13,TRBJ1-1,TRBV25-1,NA,CASIPGVGTEAFF,TGTGCCAGCATTCCCGGGGTAGGAACTGAAGCTTTCTTT
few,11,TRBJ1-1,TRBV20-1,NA,CSPTGNTEAFF,TGCAGCCCCACGGGGAACACTGAAGCTTTCTTT
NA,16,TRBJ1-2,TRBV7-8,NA,CASSLRVWGGDHGYTF,TGTGCCAGCAGCTTACGTGTTTGGGGGGGGGATCATGGCTACACCTTC
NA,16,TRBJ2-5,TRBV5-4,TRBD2,CASSLASGTYQETQYF,TGTGCCAGCAGCTTGGCAAGCGGGACTTACCAAGAGACCCAGTACTTC
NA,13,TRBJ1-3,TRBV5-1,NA,CASSRGTGNTIYF,TGCGCCAGCAGCAGGGGCACTGGAAACACCATATATTTT
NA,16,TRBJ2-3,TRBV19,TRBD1,CASSGNRGHNTDTQYF,TGTGCCAGTAGTGGAAACAGGGGCCACAACACAGATACGCAGTATTTT
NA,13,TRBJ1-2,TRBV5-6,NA,CASSLWGGHGYTF,TGTGCCAGCAGCTTGTGGGGGGGGCATGGCTACACCTTC